The clone carrying this T cell receptor (beta chain) was seen a few times. This sample was included in a study of blood T cell repertoires in COVID-19. This table comes from immunoSEQ multiplex PCR, and its TCRdb copy is limited to in-frame clones, with some not included. The table shows some 340,000 clones, with 80% to 90% occurring only once. V dropped 5 bases and J dropped 9; count of bases not matched to a gene: 6. CDR1 is GTSNPN, CDR2 SVGIG, per germline (reference sequence). The CDR3 runs to 12 residues. This receptor was identified in a man aged 25 to 40 with active or convalescent COVID-19. The sequencing sample was made of peripheral blood. The J gene is TRBJ2-3, the V gene TRBV30; TRBD2 agrees at 9 bases. CDR3 sequence (DNA): TGTGCCTGGCGGCTAGCGGGGCCAACGCAGTATTTT. It codes for CAWRLAGPTQYF.